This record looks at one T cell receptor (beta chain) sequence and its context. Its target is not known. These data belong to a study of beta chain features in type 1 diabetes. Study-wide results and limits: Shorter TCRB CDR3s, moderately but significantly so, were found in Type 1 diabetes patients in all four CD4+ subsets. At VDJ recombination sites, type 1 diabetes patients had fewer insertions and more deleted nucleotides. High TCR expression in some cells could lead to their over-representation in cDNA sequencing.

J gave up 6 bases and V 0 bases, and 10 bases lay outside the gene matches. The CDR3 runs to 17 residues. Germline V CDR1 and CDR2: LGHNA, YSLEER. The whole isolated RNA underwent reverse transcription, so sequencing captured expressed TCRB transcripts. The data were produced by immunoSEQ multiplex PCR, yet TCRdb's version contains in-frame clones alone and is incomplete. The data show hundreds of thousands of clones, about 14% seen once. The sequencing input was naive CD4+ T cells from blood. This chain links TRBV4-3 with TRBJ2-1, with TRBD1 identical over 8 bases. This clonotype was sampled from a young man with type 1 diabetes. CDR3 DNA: TGCGCCAGCAGCCAAGAGTCGGCCGGGACAGGATTCAATGAGCAGTTCTTC. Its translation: CASSQESAGTGFNEQFF.